The rows below give T cell receptor beta chains drawn from one sample of a study of cytomegalovirus exposure and HLA in healthy donors. Some clones are missing from TCRdb's copy, which holds only in-frame ones; the method was immunoSEQ multiplex PCR. This sample has about 120,000 clones, with roughly three quarters found just once. Sequencing was done on a sample of PBMCs. The receptors come from a young man in good health and CMV-seropositive. Each CDR3 is given with its conserved first and last residue. Fields, in order: CDR3 protein, CDR3 DNA, clone size, J gene, D gene, V gene. A D gene is named only where the DNA matches it firmly. Clone sizes are given selectively: once, few, many, or a class where the clone is expanded.

CASSNNYGYTF | TGTGCCAGCAGCAATAACTATGGCTACACCTTC | NA | TRBJ1-2 | NA | TRBV28
CASSATGDEQYF | TGTGCCAGCAGTGCGACAGGGGATGAGCAGTACTTC | once | TRBJ2-7 | TRBD1 | TRBV27
CASSYSPTGEVAFF | TGTGCCAGCAGTTACTCCCCCACAGGGGAAGTAGCTTTCTTT | once | TRBJ1-1 | TRBD1 | TRBV6-6
CASSADRGAGELFF | TGTGCCAGCAGCGCAGACAGGGGTGCCGGGGAGCTGTTTTTT | NA | TRBJ2-2 | TRBD1 | TRBV9
CASKNQGISNQPQHF | TGTGCCAGCAAAAATCAGGGGATTAGCAATCAGCCCCAGCATTTT | NA | TRBJ1-5 | NA | TRBV27
CASRETVSKGYTF | TGTGCCAGCAGGGAGACTGTCAGTAAAGGCTACACCTTC | NA | TRBJ1-2 | NA | TRBV2
CASSFQGASGTEAFF | TGCGCCAGCAGCTTCCAGGGGGCTAGCGGCACTGAAGCTTTCTTT | NA | TRBJ1-1 | TRBD1 | TRBV5-1
CASSQDMRGKNEQYF | TGCGCCAGCAGCCAGGACATGAGGGGGAAAAACGAGCAGTACTTC | NA | TRBJ2-7 | NA | TRBV4-1
CASSPRTGVPFNEQFF | TGTGCCAGCTCACCACGTACAGGGGTCCCTTTCAATGAGCAGTTCTTC | NA | TRBJ2-1 | TRBD1 | TRBV18
CASSWVAGPYNEQFF | TGCGCCAGCAGCTGGGTAGCGGGACCCTACAATGAGCAGTTCTTC | NA | TRBJ2-1 | TRBD2 | TRBV4-1
CASSSAFGLAGVYEQYF | TGTGCCAGCAGCTCCGCCTTCGGACTAGCGGGAGTGTACGAGCAGTACTTC | NA | TRBJ2-7 | TRBD2 | TRBV7-6
CASSFSGVSYEQYF | TGTGCCAGCAGTTTCTCCGGAGTCTCCTACGAGCAGTACTTC | NA | TRBJ2-7 | NA | TRBV6-5
CASSRNRDRGIYEQYF | TGTGCCAGCTCACGTAACCGGGACAGGGGGATCTACGAGCAGTACTTC | once | TRBJ2-7 | TRBD1 | TRBV18
CASSLGFGRGGETQYF | TGTGCCAGCAGTTTAGGTTTTGGGCGGGGGGGAGAGACCCAGTACTTC | NA | TRBJ2-5 | TRBD2 | TRBV27
CAINSGLAGGELFF | TGTGCCATCAATTCTGGACTAGCGGGAGGGGAGCTGTTTTTT | NA | TRBJ2-2 | TRBD2 | TRBV10-3
CASPGLQVHNYGYTF | TGTGCCTCGCCCGGTTTACAGGTGCATAACTATGGCTACACCTTC | NA | TRBJ1-2 | NA | TRBV30
CASSLVTRNTEAFF | TGTGCCAGCAGCTTGGTCACACGGAACACTGAAGCTTTCTTT | NA | TRBJ1-1 | NA | TRBV7-2
CAWDPRGEGAFF | TGTGCCTGGGATCCCCGAGGGGAGGGAGCTTTCTTT | NA | TRBJ1-1 | NA | TRBV30
CATSGTSGSYNEQFF | TGTGCCACCAGCGGCACTAGCGGCTCCTACAATGAGCAGTTCTTC | NA | TRBJ2-1 | TRBD2 | TRBV15
CASSSASGGREKLFF | TGCGCCAGCAGCTCGGCCTCAGGGGGACGGGAAAAACTGTTTTTT | NA | TRBJ1-4 | TRBD1 | TRBV5-1
CASSVVAASTDTQYF | TGTGCCAGCAGCGTAGTGGCGGCTAGCACAGATACGCAGTATTTT | NA | TRBJ2-3 | NA | TRBV9
CASRRAGAGELFF | TGTGCCAGCCGGAGAGCGGGAGCCGGGGAGCTGTTTTTT | NA | TRBJ2-2 | TRBD2 | TRBV6-1
CASSSPGAGLFETQYF | TGTGCCAGCAGTTCCCCGGGAGCGGGCCTCTTTGAGACCCAGTACTTC | NA | TRBJ2-5 | NA | TRBV27
CASSRNLDRRTEAFF | TGTGCCAGCAGCCGAAATCTGGACAGGCGCACTGAAGCTTTCTTT | NA | TRBJ1-1 | TRBD1 | TRBV5-8
CASAGGGVYNEQFF | TGTGCCAGCGCCGGGGGGGGAGTTTACAATGAGCAGTTCTTC | NA | TRBJ2-1 | TRBD2 | TRBV11-3
CASSLRRGREYEQYF | TGTGCCAGCAGCTTACGGAGGGGGCGTGAGTACGAGCAGTACTTC | NA | TRBJ2-7 | NA | TRBV7-2
CASSSRTGEQETQYF | TGTGCCAGCAGCTCTCGGACAGGGGAGCAAGAGACCCAGTACTTC | NA | TRBJ2-5 | TRBD1 | TRBV7-8
CASSLEAGIKYEQYF | TGTGCCAGCAGCTTGGAGGCAGGGATAAAATACGAGCAGTACTTC | NA | TRBJ2-7 | NA | TRBV5-5
CASSEATMNTEAFF | TGTGCCAGCTCCGAGGCCACAATGAACACTGAAGCTTTCTTT | once | TRBJ1-1 | NA | TRBV18
CASSQASGSTNEKLFF | TGCGCCAGCAGCCAAGCGTCAGGGTCAACTAATGAAAAACTGTTTTTT | NA | TRBJ1-4 | NA | TRBV4-1
CASSTGPDRNTGELFF | TGTGCCAGCAGCACCGGCCCGGACAGGAACACCGGGGAGCTGTTTTTT | NA | TRBJ2-2 | NA | TRBV28
CASSLRVGGYGYTF | TGTGCCAGCAGTCTCAGGGTCGGGGGCTATGGCTACACCTTC | NA | TRBJ1-2 | NA | TRBV27
CASSTGTGFNEQFF | TGTGCCAGCAGCACCGGGACAGGATTCAATGAGCAGTTCTTC | NA | TRBJ2-1 | TRBD1 | TRBV11-2
CAIQRSGRRGEQFF | TGTGCCATCCAGCGAAGCGGGAGGCGGGGGGAGCAGTTCTTC | NA | TRBJ2-1 | TRBD2 | TRBV27